Listed here are 22 T cell receptor beta chains from one sample, sequenced in a study of shared clonotypes between healthy human individuals. TCRdb's table, derived via immunoSEQ multiplex PCR, lists solely in-frame clones and lacks some. The table records 950,000 to 1,100,000 clones, around three quarters of them present only once. Sequencing was carried out using memory CD4+ T cells from PBMCs. Sample subset: CD45RA-negative fraction. All receptors come from a man between 18 and 35 years old in good health. Some clones in this sample may be carry-over from other donors' samples.

This rearrangement joins TRBV5-1 to TRBJ2-2; 9 bases are a match to TRBD2. With 0 bases clipped from V and 6 bases from J, the junction kept 6 bases outside the gene matches. This CDR3 contains 16 residues. Germline V gives CDR1 SGHRS, CDR2 YFSETQ. CDR3 sequence reads: CASSLALAGTAGELFF. Here the CDR3 DNA reads TGCGCCAGCAGCTTGGCGCTAGCGGGAACGGCCGGGGAGCTGTTTTTT.

This sequence joins TRBV7-3 and TRBJ2-5; 8 nucleotides match TRBD1. Germline lookup yields CDR1 SGHTA and CDR2 FQGTGA. This CDR3 is built from 14 residues. The junction had 4 bases not matched to a gene; V was cut back by 2 bases and J by 5 bases. The CDR3, as DNA: TGTGCCAGCAGCTTAGACAGGGGTTCGGAGACCCAGTACTTC. Its translation is CASSLDRGSETQYF.

This sequence joins TRBV11-2 and TRBJ2-7; TRBD1 aligns across 7 bases. The J segment lost 3 bases and the V segment lost 4 bases, leaving 9 bases of the junction unmatched. The CDR3 spans 15 residues. The V gene's germline CDR1 is SGHAT and CDR2 FQNNGV. The CDR3, as DNA: TGTGCCAGCAGCTCCCACAGGGGCAGGGGCTACGAGCAGTACTTC. Amino acids: CASSSHRGRGYEQYF.

The chain employs TRBV14 and TRBJ2-2; D possibly corresponds to TRBD1 (6 bases). The CDR3 sequence is 13 residues long. Per the germline V gene, CDR1 is SGHDN and CDR2 is FVKESK. The ends were cut back, 6 bases at V and 4 bases at J, with 9 bases in the middle. In DNA, the CDR3 is TGTGCCAGCAGTCGGACAGTCACCGGGGAGCTGTTTTTT. This encodes CASSRTVTGELFF.

This chain uses TRBV29-1 with TRBJ2-5, with D uncertain. The J call may be faulty, since TRBJ2-7 better matches the DNA end. The germline V gene has CDR1 SQVTM and CDR2 ANQGSEA. This CDR3 is 9 amino acids long. The chain's CDR3 is CSADYEQYF. CDR3 coding DNA: TGCAGCGCGGATTACGAGCAGTACTTC.

This clone was detected once. The chain links TRBV6-5 to TRBJ2-2; 7 bases match TRBD2. Germline trimming cut 3 bases from V and 7 bases from J; bases unmatched to any gene: 5. Per germline, CDR1 MNHEY and CDR2 SVGAGI. CDR3 length equals 14 residues. The CDR3: CASSYQREVGELFF. CDR3 nucleotide sequence: TGTGCCAGCAGTTATCAACGGGAGGTCGGGGAGCTGTTTTTT.

J is TRBJ2-5 and V is TRBV2; D gene uncertain. V was pared by 2 bases and J by 5 bases, with 9 bases between. Germline V lookup: CDR1 SNHLY, CDR2 FYNNEI. The CDR3 loop spans 13 amino acids. The CDR3 reads CASSERRSETQYF. Here the CDR3 DNA reads TGTGCCAGCAGTGAACGGCGGTCGGAGACCCAGTACTTC.

This clone appeared once. The chain links TRBV30 to TRBJ2-2; D is ambiguous. CDR1 is GTSNPN, CDR2 SVGIG, per germline (reference sequence). This CDR3 is built from 14 residues. V was clipped by 0 bases and J by 4 bases, with 9 bases between them. The CDR3 sequence: CAWSVYETTGELFF. CDR3 coding DNA: TGTGCCTGGAGTGTATATGAGACCACCGGGGAGCTGTTTTTT.

The chain uses TRBV4-2 and TRBJ2-5; 10 nucleotides agree with TRBD2. Trimming cost V 4 bases and J 5 bases; bases outside gene matches: 10. This CDR3 spans 16 amino acids. Germline lookup yields CDR1 LGHNA and CDR2 YNFKEQ. The CDR3 DNA reads TGTGCCAGCAGCCGAGGGGCTAGCGGGAGTTTGGAGACCCAGTACTTC. It specifies CASSRGASGSLETQYF.

The chain links TRBV2 to TRBJ2-5; tentatively, D is TRBD2 (6 bases). Deletions cut 6 bases from V and 5 bases from J, with 19 bases between. This CDR3 spans 15 amino acids. Germline lookup yields CDR1 SNHLY and CDR2 FYNNEI. The CDR3 is CASSATRPLWETQYF. CDR3 coding DNA: TGTGCCAGCAGCGCGACTAGGCCCCTGTGGGAGACCCAGTACTTC.

This chain uses TRBV9 with TRBJ2-7; 8 positions agree with TRBD2. The CDR3 totals 15 residues. Germline V gene lookup returns CDR1 SGDLS and CDR2 YYNGEE. The junction had 4 bases not matched to a gene; V was cut back by 0 bases and J by 2 bases. CDR3 amino acids: CASSVEDSGTYEQYF. As DNA, the CDR3 is TGTGCCAGCAGCGTAGAAGATAGCGGGACCTACGAGCAGTACTTC.

The V and J genes are TRBV4-2 and TRBJ2-2; D is tentatively TRBD1 or TRBD2 (5 bases each). The CDR3 is 16 residues long. CDR1 LGHNA and CDR2 YNFKEQ come from the germline V gene. Trimming removed 6 bases at V and 6 bases at J, with 20 bases between. CDR3 amino acids: CASRYARGRQAGELFF. For the CDR3, the DNA is TGTGCCAGCAGGTACGCTAGGGGACGACAAGCCGGGGAGCTGTTTTTT.

The gene calls are TRBV6-4 and TRBJ2-3; D might be TRBD1 (5 bases). Trimming removed 2 bases at V and 1 base at J, with 10 bases between. Germline V lookup: CDR1 MRHNA, CDR2 SNTAGT. This CDR3 spans 15 amino acids. CDR3 nucleotide sequence: TGTGCCAGCAGTGACCCGGGCAGGGGCACAGATACGCAGTATTTT. Translation gives CASSDPGRGTDTQYF.

The chain recombines TRBV7-9 with TRBJ2-1; the D gene is possibly TRBD2 (6 bases). Trimming cost V 3 bases and J 4 bases, with 10 bases left between them. Per germline, CDR1 SEHNR and CDR2 FQNEAQ (reference sequence). The CDR3 loop spans 14 amino acids. CDR3 sequence (DNA): TGTGCCAGCAGCTTTAGGGCGGGGTACAATGAGCAGTTCTTC. This encodes CASSFRAGYNEQFF.

A remark on this clone: This likely stems from a read error, as it lies one base from a far larger clone. The chain couples TRBV28 to TRBJ2-7; TRBD2 agrees at 9 bases. The CDR3 extends over 13 amino acids. Germline CDR1 MDHEN, CDR2 SYDVKM. With V trimmed by 7 bases and J by 3 bases, 4 bases remained unmatched. The CDR3 DNA sequence: TGTGCCAGCAATTCGACTAGCGGCTACGAGCAGTACTTC. Its protein product is CASNSTSGYEQYF.

In this sample, this clone turned up a few times. This chain connects TRBV11-2 to TRBJ2-1; D possibly corresponds to TRBD2 (6 bases). This CDR3 has 19 residues. The germline V and J ends were trimmed by 0 bases and 4 bases, with 22 bases remaining between them. In germline, CDR1 is SGHAT, CDR2 FQNNGV. This CDR3 reads CASSLDAASSGWRYNEQFF. CDR3 nucleotide sequence: TGTGCCAGCAGCTTAGACGCTGCCTCCAGCGGGTGGAGGTACAATGAGCAGTTCTTC.

The chain has TRBV6-4 and TRBJ1-1, with a tentative D call TRBD1 (6 bases). The CDR3 is made up of 13 amino acids. V lost 6 bases, J lost 3 bases, and 11 bases lay in between. The germline gives CDR1 MRHNA, CDR2 SNTAGT. The CDR3 DNA reads TGTGCCAGCAGAGCGACAGGATACACTGAAGCTTTCTTT. Translation: CASRATGYTEAFF.

The chain couples TRBV5-1 to TRBJ1-5, with no clear D. The germline V and J ends were trimmed by 4 bases and 6 bases, with 11 bases remaining between them. Germline assignment: CDR1 SGHRS and CDR2 YFSETQ. The CDR3 runs to 13 residues. The CDR3 region is CASSQDLGQPQHF. The CDR3 bases are TGCGCCAGCAGCCAGGATTTGGGTCAGCCCCAGCATTTT.

The J gene is TRBJ1-2, the V gene TRBV6-6, with D unclear. V was shortened by 2 bases and J by 7 bases, with 17 bases between the two germline ends. Germline loops: CDR1 MNHNY, CDR2 SVGAGI (reference sequence). CDR3 length: 15 residues. In nucleotides, the CDR3 is TGTGCCAGCAGTTACACCAGTAGTAGCTCTACTGGCTACACCTTC. Translation gives CASSYTSSSSTGYTF.

This clone was found once. The chain combines TRBV7-3 with TRBJ2-2; D is unresolved. This CDR3 spans 13 amino acids. V was trimmed by 3 bases and J by 5 bases, leaving 7 bases between them. Germline CDR1 and CDR2: SGHTA and FQGTGA. CDR3 residues: CASSLLPTGELFF. The CDR3 DNA sequence: TGTGCCAGCAGCTTGCTACCTACCGGGGAGCTGTTTTTT.

This clone has just one count. J is TRBJ2-2 and V is TRBV7-3, with D possibly being TRBD1 (6 bases). Per germline, CDR1 SGHTA and CDR2 FQGTGA. CDR3 length equals 14 residues. V was pared by 6 bases and J by 1 base, with 9 bases between. CDR3 region: CASRGTRNTGELFF. In nucleotides, the CDR3 is TGTGCCAGCAGGGGGACAAGGAACACCGGGGAGCTGTTTTTT.

The chain employs TRBV2 and TRBJ2-2; D is perhaps TRBD1 or TRBD2 (6 bases each). CDR1 and CDR2 from the germline V gene are SNHLY and FYNNEI. The germline V and J ends were trimmed by 11 bases and 7 bases, with 17 bases remaining between them. This CDR3 comprises 13 residues. The CDR3 nucleotides are TGTGCCCTGAGGGGGGAGAACTACGGGGAGCTGTTTTTT. Its protein product is CALRGENYGELFF.